This T cell receptor (beta chain) was identified during a study of early T cells in non-severe SARS-CoV-2 infection. Many counts were recorded for this clonotype. TCRdb used MiXCR to reprocess the 5' RACE reads, holding one entry per CDR3 protein. The sample lists about 20,000 distinct CDR3 sequences; roughly 3.5% were seen once. The sample taken for sequencing was whole blood. The sequence came from an adult who was a healthcare worker with PCR-confirmed SARS-CoV-2 infection or an uninfected control (not recorded which).

CDR3 DNA sequence: TGCAGCGTTGGGAAACAGGGGGCAGGGTACGAGCAGTACTTC. This translates into CSVGKQGAGYEQYF. The gene calls are TRBV29-1 and TRBJ2-7; 9 bases map to TRBD1. This CDR3 is built from 14 residues. J gave up 4 bases and V 4 bases, and 8 bases lay outside the gene matches. The germline V gene encodes CDR1 SQVTM and CDR2 ANQGSEA.